Below are 15 T cell receptor beta chains sequenced from a single sample in a study of shared clonotypes between healthy human individuals. Here immunoSEQ multiplex PCR was the method, and the copy in TCRdb shows in-frame clones only, minus some. The table has 2 million or so clones, roughly 96% seen once. Sequences were obtained from naive CD4+ T cells sorted from blood. Subset specified: CD45RA+ positively selected. The receptor source for this set is a young man in good health.

V usage is TRBV18 and J usage is TRBJ1-1, with a tentative D call TRBD1 (6 bases). The CDR3 covers 15 residues. Trimming took 1 base from V and 5 from J, leaving 14 bases between them. The germline V gene has CDR1 KGHSH and CDR2 LQKENI. DNA of the CDR3: TGTGCCAGCTCACCACGGGAGGGGGGTTGGACTGAAGCTTTCTTT. Its translation: CASSPREGGWTEAFF.

The sample holds one count of this clone. The same CDR3 can be traced to other DNA sequences in this sample. The chain carries TRBV18 and TRBJ1-1; the D gene is possibly TRBD1 (5 bases). This CDR3 has 14 residues. CDR1 and CDR2 from the germline V gene are KGHSH and LQKENI. V was cut by 3 bases and J by 2 bases, with 10 bases left in between. The CDR3 sequence: CASSPQGLNTEAFF. CDR3 coding DNA: TGTGCCAGCTCACCGCAGGGATTAAACACTGAAGCTTTCTTT.

The rearrangement links TRBV27 to TRBJ2-3; TRBD2 matches at 12 bases. The CDR3 has 19 amino acids. The germline gives CDR1 MNHEY, CDR2 SMNVEV (reference sequence). Trimming removed 2 bases from V and 4 bases from J; junction bases left unmatched: 13. CDR3 sequence (DNA): TGTGCCAGCAGTTTAAGGACTAGCGGGAAGGGGGCTAGAGCAGATACGCAGTATTTT. Protein product: CASSLRTSGKGARADTQYF.

The V and J genes are TRBV25-1 and TRBJ1-2; the D gene is possibly TRBD1 (6 bases). The CDR3 runs 13 residues. Deletions cut 1 base from V and 8 bases from J, with 11 bases between. The germline V gene encodes CDR1 MGHDK and CDR2 SYGVNS. CDR3 protein: CASSESGTRGYTF. The CDR3 region has the DNA TGTGCCAGCAGTGAATCGGGGACACGAGGCTACACCTTC.

The chain uses TRBV7-2 and TRBJ1-5, with 9 bases matching TRBD1. J was trimmed by 3 bases and V by 5 bases; bases with no gene match: 5. CDR3 length equals 15 residues. The V gene's germline CDR1 is SGHTA and CDR2 FQGNSA. Here the CDR3 DNA reads TGTGCCAGCAGCAGACAGGGGGAGTTCAATCAGCCCCAGCATTTT. Translation gives CASSRQGEFNQPQHF. Based on the CDR3 plus reference TRBV7-2 and TRBJ1-5, the full variable domain is GAGVSQSPSNKVTEKGKDVELRCDPISGHTALYWYRQSLGQGLEFLIYFQGNSAPDKSGLPSDRFSAERTGGSVSTLTIQRTQQEDSAVYLCASSRQGEFNQPQHFGDGTRLSIL.

This clone was detected only once. The chain is built from TRBV6-1 and TRBJ2-1, with unresolved D. The germline V and J ends were trimmed by 1 base and 0 bases, with 10 bases remaining between them. The CDR3 has 16 residues. Germline V lookup: CDR1 MNHNS, CDR2 SASEGT. CDR3: CASSEGATSSYNEQFF. The CDR3 DNA reads as TGTGCCAGCAGTGAAGGGGCGACCAGCTCCTACAATGAGCAGTTCTTC.

The chain employs TRBV30 and TRBJ1-2, with D hard to call. The germline V and J ends were trimmed by 0 bases and 0 bases, with 8 bases remaining between them. Germline assignment: CDR1 GTSNPN and CDR2 SVGIG (reference sequence). This CDR3 has 14 amino acids. CDR3 DNA: TGTGCCTGGAGTGTCCAGGCCTCTAACTATGGCTACACCTTC. Translation gives CAWSVQASNYGYTF.

The rearrangement links TRBV5-1 to TRBJ2-1; D is uncertain. This CDR3 has 12 residues. Germline values: CDR1 SGHRS, CDR2 YFSETQ. Trimming stripped 2 bases from V and 6 bases from J, with 6 bases between. CDR3 sequence (DNA): TGCGCCAGCAGCTTTGCTTCCAATGAGCAGTTCTTC. Protein sequence: CASSFASNEQFF.

This sequence joins TRBV4-1 and TRBJ2-5; 10 bases are shared with TRBD1. CDR3 length: 17 amino acids. Germline lookup yields CDR1 MGHRA and CDR2 YSYEKL. With 4 bases clipped from V and 5 bases from J, the junction kept 13 bases outside the gene matches. CDR3 DNA: TGCGCCAGCAGCCTCAATAAGGGACAGGGGCAGGTCGAGACCCAGTACTTC. As protein: CASSLNKGQGQVETQYF.

The V gene is TRBV5-1, the J gene TRBJ1-1, with D uncertain. Germline CDR1 SGHRS, CDR2 YFSETQ. The CDR3 totals 15 residues. The V and J ends lost 4 bases and 1 base respectively, with 14 bases between them. CDR3: CASSLDESSNTEAFF. CDR3 bases: TGCGCCAGCAGCCTCGACGAATCCTCGAACACTGAAGCTTTCTTT.

Comments on this clone: The sample carries other DNA sequences with the same CDR3. The chain has TRBV2 and TRBJ2-1; D unresolved. The CDR3 extends over 11 amino acids. V lost 4 bases and J lost 7, with 5 bases in between. Germline lookup yields CDR1 SNHLY and CDR2 FYNNEI. In DNA, the CDR3 is TGTGCCAGCAGTGGGTCGAATGAGCAGTTCTTC. Its translation is CASSGSNEQFF.

The chain combines TRBV6-5 with TRBJ2-7; no clear D. Germline lookup yields CDR1 MNHEY and CDR2 SVGAGI. V lost 4 bases to trimming and J lost 3 bases, with 16 bases between them. This CDR3 has 15 amino acids. Here the CDR3 DNA reads TGTGCCAGCAGTTCAAGTGGATCAGTATACTACGAGCAGTACTTC. It codes for CASSSSGSVYYEQYF.

For this clone: The sample has other DNA sequences that encode this CDR3 too. This chain joins TRBV18 and TRBJ2-1; 9 bases align to TRBD1. The germline gives CDR1 KGHSH, CDR2 LQKENI. V shed 3 bases, J shed 3 bases, and the junction held 0 bases outside the gene matches. The CDR3 runs 14 residues. As DNA, the CDR3 is TGTGCCAGCTCACCGGGACAGGGCTACAATGAGCAGTTCTTC. This encodes CASSPGQGYNEQFF.

This clone has only a few counts. The V call is TRBV7-6, the J call TRBJ1-1, with TRBD1 matching 7 bases. Germline CDR1 and CDR2: SGHVS and FNYEAQ. The CDR3 has 13 residues. With V trimmed by 1 base and J by 8 bases, 4 bases remained unmatched. The CDR3 bases are TGTGCCAGCAGCTTAGAACAGACAGGGGAAGCTTTCTTT. Translating it yields CASSLEQTGEAFF.

The rearrangement joins TRBV19 to TRBJ1-4; D unresolved. V lost 4 bases and J 5 bases, leaving 11 bases between the germline ends. Germline lookup yields CDR1 LNHDA and CDR2 SQIVND (reference sequence). The CDR3 is made up of 14 amino acids. The CDR3 spells CASSTDGRNEKLFF. The CDR3 bases are TGTGCCAGTAGTACGGACGGACGGAATGAAAAACTGTTTTTT.